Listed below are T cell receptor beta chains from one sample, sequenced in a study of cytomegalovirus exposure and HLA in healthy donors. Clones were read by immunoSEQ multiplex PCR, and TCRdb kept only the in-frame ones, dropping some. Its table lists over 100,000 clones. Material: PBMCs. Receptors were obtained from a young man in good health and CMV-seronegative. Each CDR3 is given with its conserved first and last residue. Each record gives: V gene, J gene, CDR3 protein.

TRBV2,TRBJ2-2,CASSQRTGELFF
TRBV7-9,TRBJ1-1,CASSSRTGENTEAFF
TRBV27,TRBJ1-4,CASSPYGQGVNEKLFF
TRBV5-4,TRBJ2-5,CASSSPGAVGETQYF
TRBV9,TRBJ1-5,CASSVDGRESQPQHF
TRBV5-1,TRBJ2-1,CASSTPDRGRVSSYNEQFF
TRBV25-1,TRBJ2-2,CASKVAGANTGELFF
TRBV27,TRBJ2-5,CASSLTSGFSQETQYF
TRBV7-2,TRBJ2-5,CASSLGQAQETQYF
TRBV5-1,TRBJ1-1,CASSLGFRNAEAFF
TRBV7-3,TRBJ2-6,CASSPQFSGANVLTF
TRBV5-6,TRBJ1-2,CASSLSAGGDYGYTF
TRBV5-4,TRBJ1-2,CASSPLLPGQGSQKYGYTF
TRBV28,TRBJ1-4,CASREAGDEKLFF
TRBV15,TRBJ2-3,CATSWAGTADTQYF
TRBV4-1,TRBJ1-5,CASSPGRGRGNQPQHF
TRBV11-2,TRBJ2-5,CASAYRISDRGLETQYF
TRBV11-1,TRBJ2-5,CASSTGDRGQETQYF
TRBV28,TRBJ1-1,CASSFAVSMRNTEAFF
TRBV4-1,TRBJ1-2,CASSQDGWRYTF
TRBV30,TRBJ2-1,CAWSVQTGYNLFF
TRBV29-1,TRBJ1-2,CSASGGTDYGYTF
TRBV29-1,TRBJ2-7,CSVGQGKAYEQYF
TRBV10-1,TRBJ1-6,CASIASGQGNSPLHF
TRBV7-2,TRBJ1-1,CASSMDTSLQAFF
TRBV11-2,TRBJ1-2,CASSSFGRDPPYGYTF
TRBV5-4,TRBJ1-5,CASSLDGQLRNQPQHF
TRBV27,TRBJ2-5,CASSSPGQGAGETQYF
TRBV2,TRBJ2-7,CASSVGTGIVYEQYF
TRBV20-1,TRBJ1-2,CSASRGDGYTF
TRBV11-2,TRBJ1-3,CASSVLSGNTIYF
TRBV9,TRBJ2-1,CASSVVAGASYNEQFF
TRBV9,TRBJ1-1,CASSVEGQGYTEAFF
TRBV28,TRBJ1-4,CASRHTSGRPTNEKLFF
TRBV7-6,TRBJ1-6,CASSLLQGAPLHF
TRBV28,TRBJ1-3,CASSLRGRIRTGNTIYF
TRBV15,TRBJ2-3,CATMGLPAPDTQYF
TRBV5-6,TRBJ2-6,CASTRDNSGANVLTF
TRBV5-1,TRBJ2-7,CASSLLGQFYEQYF
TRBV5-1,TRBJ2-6,CASSPGQGRTGANVLTF
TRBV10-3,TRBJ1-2,CAISGGQNGYTF
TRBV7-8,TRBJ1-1,CASSLLTGEGTEAFF
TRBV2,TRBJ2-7,CASSGQGVAYEQYF
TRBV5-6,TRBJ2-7,CASSLDGQGVYEQYF
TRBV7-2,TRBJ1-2,CASSLASRTGDHGYTF
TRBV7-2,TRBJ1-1,CASSSARGSTEAFF
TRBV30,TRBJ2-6,CASRTGSSGANVLTF
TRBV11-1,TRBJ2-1,CASSLGWAGGPINEQFF
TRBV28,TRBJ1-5,CASSSLPQGGQPQHF
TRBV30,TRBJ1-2,CAWIKIQGTGYTF
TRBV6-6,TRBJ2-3,CASSVSGPDTQYF
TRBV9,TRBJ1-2,CASSGPGGLYGYTF
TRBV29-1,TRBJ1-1,CSVLGGGESYTEAFF
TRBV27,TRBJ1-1,CASSLTFAEEAFF
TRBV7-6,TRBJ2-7,CASSFSQGVDEQYF
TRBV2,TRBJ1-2,CASSVFRGGGYTF
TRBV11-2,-,CASRTGQGHEQYF
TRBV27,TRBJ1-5,CASRPGQDTLRGQPQHF